This passage covers 23 T cell receptor beta chains from one sample sequenced in a study of a mutant IDH1 vaccine in newly diagnosed glioma. No antigens are known for them. The time point denotes: week 47, end of study. With topical imiquimod, each dose of the vaccine consisted of 300 ug of mutant IDH1 20-mer peptide. Repertoires were generated with immunoSEQ multiplex PCR, while TCRdb's copy carries only in-frame clones and drops some. The data show over 30,000 clones, with around nine tenths seen just once and more than 10% held by the top ten. This specimen consisted of PBMCs, obtained from a glioma patient whose treatment included an IDH1 peptide vaccine. Receptor source: a woman in her twenties or thirties with glioma.

In nucleotides, the CDR3 is TGCGCCAGCCAGGGGGCAGATACGCAGTATTTT. Encoded protein: CASQGADTQYF. The gene calls are TRBV5-1 and TRBJ2-3, with 7 bases identical to TRBD1. The germline CDR1 and CDR2 sequences are SGHRS and YFSETQ. The CDR3 totals 11 residues. Trimming cost V 7 bases and J 4 bases; bases outside gene matches: 0.

The V and J genes are TRBV6-1 and TRBJ2-7, with TRBD1 matching 10 bases. There are 16 residues in the CDR3. Germline-derived CDR1 and CDR2 are MNHNS and SASEGT. V lost 2 bases and J lost 5; bases outside the gene matches: 9. In nucleotides, the CDR3 is TGTGCCAGCAGTGAATACCCCACGGACAGGGGGAACGAGCAGTACTTC. This gives the protein CASSEYPTDRGNEQYF.

The chain joins TRBV10-2 to TRBJ1-5, with a weak D call TRBD1 (5 bases). V dropped 2 bases and J dropped 0 bases, with 8 bases sitting between them. This CDR3 has 15 residues. Germline CDR1 and CDR2: WSHSY and SAAADI. The CDR3 bases are TGCGCCAGCAGTGAGCAGGGCTATAGCAATCAGCCCCAGCATTTT. Translation gives CASSEQGYSNQPQHF.

The V call is TRBV19, the J call TRBJ2-7; TRBD1 or TRBD2 may be the D gene (5 bases each). Germline CDR1 reads LNHDA; CDR2 reads SQIVND (reference sequence). There are 13 residues in the CDR3. V lost 4 bases, J lost 2 bases, and 9 bases lay in between. The CDR3 sequence: CASSRDVAYEQYF. The CDR3 nucleotides read TGTGCCAGTAGTAGGGACGTCGCCTACGAGCAGTACTTC.

The chain links TRBV5-8 to TRBJ2-7, with unresolved D. Trimming pared 6 bases from V and 1 base from J, leaving 8 bases between. CDR3 length: 12 residues. Germline lookup yields CDR1 SGHTS and CDR2 YDEGEE. The CDR3 region has the DNA TGTGCCAGCACCCCCGCGTCCTACGAGCAGTACTTC. This gives the protein CASTPASYEQYF.

J is TRBJ2-5 and V is TRBV7-2, with D possibly TRBD2 on 5 matching bases. The CDR3 loop spans 14 amino acids. Germline lookup yields CDR1 SGHTA and CDR2 FQGNSA. Trimming took 5 bases from V and 1 from J, leaving 11 bases between them. The CDR3 here is CASSPRGIQETQYF. The CDR3 DNA reads as TGTGCCAGCAGCCCGCGAGGGATCCAAGAGACCCAGTACTTC.

This clone was found once. The chain has TRBV6-5 and TRBJ2-2; 12 bases fit TRBD2. V lost 6 bases to trimming and J lost 6 bases; unmatched junction nucleotides: 5. The CDR3 is 15 amino acids. Germline V gene lookup returns CDR1 MNHEY and CDR2 SVGAGI. The CDR3 DNA is TGTGCCAGCAGCCGACTAGCGGGGGTATCCGGGGAGCTGTTTTTT. Protein sequence: CASSRLAGVSGELFF.

This clone was detected only once. The chain couples TRBV7-9 to TRBJ2-2; D perhaps matches TRBD2 (6 bases). Germline V gene sequence: CDR1 SEHNR, CDR2 FQNEAQ (reference sequence). The germline V and J ends were trimmed by 2 bases and 6 bases, with 13 bases remaining between them. The CDR3 extends over 15 amino acids. CDR3 bases: TGTGCCAGCAGCTTACGGCGGGGAGGCGCCGGGGAGCTGTTTTTT. Its protein product is CASSLRRGGAGELFF. Together with reference TRBV7-9 and TRBJ2-2, the CDR3 gives the full variable domain: DTGVSQNPRHKITKRGQNVTFRCDPISEHNRLYWYRQTLGQGPEFLTYFQNEAQLEKSRLLSDRFSAERPKGSFSTLEIQRTEQGDSAMYLCASSLRRGGAGELFFGEGSRLTVL.

This sequence joins TRBV6-5 and TRBJ2-7; 10 bases are shared with TRBD1. V trimming: 5 bases; J trimming: 0 bases; junction bases outside the gene matches: 4. The germline V gene encodes CDR1 MNHEY and CDR2 SVGAGI. The CDR3 spans 15 residues. CDR3 DNA sequence: TGTGCCAGCAGTGCTGGACAGGGGGACTCCTACGAGCAGTACTTC. Amino acid sequence: CASSAGQGDSYEQYF.

V gene TRBV18 combines with J gene TRBJ2-5; the D is unclear. Germline CDR1 and CDR2: KGHSH and LQKENI. With 7 bases removed from V and 5 bases from J, the gap between germline ends came to 2 bases. The CDR3 spans 9 residues. This CDR3 is CASCETQYF. DNA for the CDR3: TGTGCCAGCTGTGAGACCCAGTACTTC.

This rearrangement joins TRBV5-1 to TRBJ2-5; 8 bases align to TRBD1. Germline trimming cut 2 bases from V and 4 bases from J; bases unmatched to any gene: 1. This CDR3 spans 13 amino acids. Germline CDR1 reads SGHRS; CDR2 reads YFSETQ. The CDR3 bases are TGCGCCAGCAGCTTAACAGGGGGAGAGACCCAGTACTTC. Protein sequence: CASSLTGGETQYF.

This chain connects TRBV7-2 to TRBJ2-7, with a tentative D call TRBD1 (6 bases). Trimming removed 5 bases from V and 6 bases from J, with 14 bases in between. CDR1 and CDR2 from the germline V gene are SGHTA and FQGNSA. The CDR3 loop spans 13 amino acids. CDR3 nucleotide sequence: TGTGCCAGCAGCCTAGGGGGTGGGATCGAGCAGTACTTC. It encodes CASSLGGGIEQYF.

This clone was seen a single time. The chain links TRBV18 to TRBJ1-2; D gene uncertain. V was cut by 3 bases and J by 8 bases, with 19 bases left in between. The CDR3 is made up of 15 amino acids. The V gene's germline CDR1 is KGHSH and CDR2 LQKENI. CDR3 in DNA: TGTGCCAGCTCACCCAACCTGGACCTCACGGGGGGCTACACCTTC. Translation gives CASSPNLDLTGGYTF.

The chain combines TRBV28 with TRBJ2-5; no clear D gene. Germline assignment: CDR1 MDHEN and CDR2 SYDVKM. This CDR3 comprises 13 residues. The V end was cut by 3 bases, the J end by 4 bases, with 9 bases between. In DNA, the CDR3 is TGTGCCAGCAGTTTCCTACATGGAGAGACCCAGTACTTC. This gives the protein CASSFLHGETQYF.

This clone has only a few counts. The gene calls are TRBV2 and TRBJ1-3, with D unclear. Germline V gene lookup returns CDR1 SNHLY and CDR2 FYNNEI. The ends were cut back, 4 bases at V and 3 bases at J, with 4 bases in the middle. This CDR3 is built from 12 residues. CDR3 DNA sequence: TGTGCCAGCAGTGGCGGTGGAAACACCATATATTTT. Protein: CASSGGGNTIYF.

The V call is TRBV14, the J call TRBJ2-1; TRBD2 matches at 8 bases. The length of the CDR3 is 14 residues. The germline V gene encodes CDR1 SGHDN and CDR2 FVKESK. V trimming: 8 bases; J trimming: 5 bases; junction bases outside the gene matches: 8. The DNA for the CDR3 is TGTGCCAGCTCCTCGGGAGGGGCACACAATGAGCAGTTCTTC. Translation: CASSSGGAHNEQFF.

This clone was counted a single time. V usage is TRBV5-1 and J usage is TRBJ1-5, with D possibly TRBD1 on 6 matching bases. V lost 4 bases to trimming and J lost 7 bases, with 18 bases between them. In germline, CDR1 is SGHRS, CDR2 YFSETQ. The CDR3 consists of 15 residues. Here the CDR3 DNA reads TGCGCCAGCAGCCCGTCTACAGGGAAGGAACAGCCCCAGCATTTT. Translating it yields CASSPSTGKEQPQHF.

The chain has TRBV4-3 and TRBJ2-7; a possible D gene is TRBD1 (6 bases). This CDR3 is 15 amino acids long. Germline assignment: CDR1 LGHNA and CDR2 YSLEER. Trimming took off 0 bases at V and 0 bases at J, with 9 bases between the two ends. The CDR3 reads CASSQDQGLSYEQYF. The CDR3 bases are TGCGCCAGCAGCCAAGACCAGGGGCTCTCCTACGAGCAGTACTTC.

The chain recombines TRBV6-5 with TRBJ1-1; no clear D. Germline CDR1 and CDR2: MNHEY and SVGAGI. Between the trimmed V and J ends, which lost 6 bases and 7 bases, there was a span of 15 bases. This CDR3 is 13 amino acids long. The CDR3 loop is CASRPRRAVEAFF. CDR3 coding DNA: TGTGCCAGCAGACCCCGACGGGCCGTTGAAGCTTTCTTT.

The gene calls are TRBV5-4 and TRBJ1-3, with a possible D match to TRBD1 (5 bases). Germline V CDR1 and CDR2: SGHNT, YYREEE (reference sequence). V was cut by 4 bases and J by 4 bases, with 18 bases left in between. CDR3 size: 16 residues. The CDR3 DNA follows: TGTGCCAGCAGCCCGGGGGTCGGTACAGGAGGAAACACCATATATTTT. It is translated as CASSPGVGTGGNTIYF.

The chain is built from TRBV2 and TRBJ2-3; D gene unclear. Germline values: CDR1 SNHLY, CDR2 FYNNEI. Between the trimmed V and J ends, which lost 5 bases and 8 bases, there was a span of 17 bases. This CDR3 is 14 amino acids long. This CDR3 is CASSKFNQPGTQYF. CDR3 nucleotide sequence: TGTGCCAGCAGTAAGTTTAACCAGCCGGGTACGCAGTATTTT.

The chain couples TRBV15 to TRBJ2-7; TRBD2 matches at 8 bases. Trimming took 2 bases from V and 2 from J; bases not matched to a gene: 8. The CDR3 is made up of 16 amino acids. Germline CDR1 is LNHNV and CDR2 is YYDKDF (reference sequence). The CDR3 DNA reads as TGTGCCACCAGCAGATTACAGAGCGGGGGACCCTACGAGCAGTACTTC. It encodes CATSRLQSGGPYEQYF.

The rearrangement links TRBV19 to TRBJ1-2, with D unresolved. This CDR3 has 13 residues. V was trimmed by 4 bases and J by 4 bases, leaving 10 bases between them. CDR1 LNHDA and CDR2 SQIVND come from the germline V gene (reference sequence). The CDR3 DNA is TGTGCCAGTAGTACGGTCCAGATCTATGGCTACACCTTC. Protein sequence: CASSTVQIYGYTF.